This T cell receptor beta chain was retrieved from a study of Graves' ophthalmopathy and Graves' hyperthyroidism. The study, taken as a whole, reports: Between ophthalmopathy and stable hyperthyroidism, a 13-signature model drew a separation with 85% to 90% sensitivity and over 80% specificity.

Amplifying from RNA transcripts, the study obtained TCR beta CDR3 regions. First-round RT-PCR used HTBI primers; second-round multiplex PCR followed. TCRdb recomputed calls from the multiplex PCR reads with MiXCR, one row per CDR3 protein. The sample carries 900,000 to 1,200,000 distinct CDR3 sequences, 35% to 45% recorded once. Each hyperthyroidism patient was newly diagnosed, with under 2 months' duration, and aged 18 to 65. Diagnosis relied on clinical symptoms, serum thyroxine, TRAb, thyroid ultrasound and orbital computed tomography. Per germline, CDR1 ENHRY and CDR2 SYGVKD. The CDR3 runs 15 residues. V dropped 4 bases and J dropped 5 bases, with 17 bases sitting between them. On this clonotype itself: Its antigen is still unknown.

The chain has TRBV10-3 and TRBJ2-5; no clear D. Specimen: peripheral blood or thyroid tissue (not recorded which). The TCR was taken from an adult man with Graves' hyperthyroidism. DNA for the CDR3: TGTGCCATCAGTGCAGGAAAACCTCCAAGGGAGACCCAGTACTTC. The encoded protein is CAISAGKPPRETQYF.